These 30 T cell receptor beta chains came from one sample sequenced in a study of T cell responses to AZD1222 COVID-19 vaccine. Sequenced by immunoSEQ multiplex PCR; TCRdb stores in-frame clones only, minus some. The sample has some 200,000 clones; approximately 93% are singletons. The source was peripheral blood, collected 28 days after the second AZD1222 dose. The receptor source for this set is an adult who received the AZD1222 COVID-19 vaccine.

This clone was observed once. The chain joins TRBV18 to TRBJ1-2, with 7 bases that match TRBD1. The CDR3 runs 15 residues. CDR1 is KGHSH, CDR2 LQKENI, per germline. J gave up 4 bases and V 5 bases, and 10 bases lay outside the gene matches. The CDR3 here is CASSSQKGGTYGYTF. The CDR3 DNA is TGTGCCAGCTCATCACAAAAAGGGGGCACCTATGGCTACACCTTC.

This sequence joins TRBV7-2 and TRBJ1-4; 7 nucleotides align to TRBD1. Germline assignment: CDR1 SGHTA and CDR2 FQGNSA. The J segment lost 5 bases and the V segment lost 0 bases, leaving 0 bases of the junction unmatched. The CDR3 runs to 14 residues. In nucleotides, the CDR3 is TGTGCCAGCAGCTTAGCGACAGGGAATGAAAAACTGTTTTTT. This codes for CASSLATGNEKLFF.

The V call is TRBV4-1, the J call TRBJ2-2, with unresolved D. V was shortened by 0 bases and J by 7 bases, with 3 bases between the two germline ends. From germline, CDR1 is MGHRA and CDR2 YSYEKL. The CDR3 runs 12 residues. The CDR3, as DNA: TGCGCCAGCAGCCAAGAGGTCGGGGAGCTGTTTTTT. Its protein is CASSQEVGELFF.

The chain recombines TRBV6-8 with TRBJ1-6; D is ambiguous. Trimming removed 7 bases at V and 8 bases at J, with 12 bases between. Germline CDR1 and CDR2: MNHGY and SAAAGT. This CDR3 region has 13 residues. CDR3 region: CASIDGNYSPLHF. The CDR3 DNA sequence: TGTGCCAGCATAGATGGGAATTATTCACCCCTCCACTTT.

This chain connects TRBV7-2 to TRBJ1-2; 7 nucleotides agree with TRBD1. The V gene end was trimmed by 4 bases and the J gene end by 2 bases; junction bases not matched to a gene: 4. The CDR3 runs 14 residues. Germline V CDR1 and CDR2: SGHTA, FQGNSA. The CDR3 loop is CASSSGQINYGYTF. The CDR3 DNA reads TGTGCCAGCAGCTCGGGACAGATAAACTATGGCTACACCTTC. Full variable domain (remainder filled in from reference TRBV7-2 and TRBJ1-2): GAGVSQSPSNKVTEKGKDVELRCDPISGHTALYWYRQSLGQGLEFLIYFQGNSAPDKSGLPSDRFSAERTGGSVSTLTIQRTQQEDSAVYLCASSSGQINYGYTFGSGTRLTVV.

This chain uses TRBV24-1 with TRBJ1-2; no firm D call. In germline, CDR1 is KGHDR, CDR2 SFDVKD. The CDR3 length is 13 residues. V lost 2 bases and J lost 8, with 11 bases in between. The CDR3 bases are TGTGCCACCAGTGATTCTTCAGACGGGGGCTACACCTTC. It translates to CATSDSSDGGYTF.

Comment on this clone: This same CDR3 is encoded by further DNA sequences in the sample. The rearrangement joins TRBV5-1 to TRBJ1-1, with no clear D. The length of the CDR3 is 13 residues. Trimming removed 0 bases at V and 1 base at J, with 4 bases between. Germline assignment: CDR1 SGHRS and CDR2 YFSETQ. The CDR3 DNA follows: TGCGCCAGCAGCTTGGGGGGGAACACTGAAGCTTTCTTT. Encoded protein: CASSLGGNTEAFF. The variable domain in full, completed from reference TRBV5-1 and TRBJ1-1, reads KAGVTQTPRYLIKTRGQQVTLSCSPISGHRSVSWYQQTPGQGLQFLFEYFSETQRNKGNFPGRFSGRQFSNSRSEMNVSTLELGDSALYLCASSLGGNTEAFFGQGTRLTVV.

This chain uses TRBV12-5 with TRBJ2-1; 9 bases are a match to TRBD2. V lost 6 bases to trimming and J lost 4 bases; unmatched junction nucleotides: 7. The germline V gene encodes CDR1 LGHNT and CDR2 FRNRAP. The CDR3 extends over 15 amino acids. The CDR3 coding sequence is TGTGCTAGTGGCACCCGAGCGGGGGGTTACAATGAGCAGTTCTTC. It translates to CASGTRAGGYNEQFF.

CDR3 residues: CASSLGQAPYEQYF. The CDR3, as DNA: TGTGCCAGCAGCTTAGGGCAGGCTCCCTACGAGCAGTACTTC. V is TRBV11-2 and J is TRBJ2-7, with unresolved D. The CDR3 totals 14 residues. Trimming left V 1 base short and J 2 bases short, with 9 bases between. Germline V gene sequence: CDR1 SGHAT, CDR2 FQNNGV.

The chain carries TRBV14 and TRBJ2-3; D is possibly TRBD1 or TRBD2 (6 bases each). In germline, CDR1 is SGHDN, CDR2 FVKESK. The CDR3 consists of 15 residues. Trimming took off 4 bases at V and 8 bases at J, with 19 bases between the two ends. CDR3 nucleotides: TGTGCCAGCAGCCCCTGGGGGCGGGGTTTCCGTACGCAGTATTTT. Residues: CASSPWGRGFRTQYF.

The V call is TRBV4-1, the J call TRBJ1-2; D call uncertain. The CDR3 covers 13 residues. Germline V lookup: CDR1 MGHRA, CDR2 YSYEKL. Deletions cut 0 bases from V and 4 bases from J, with 6 bases between. CDR3 amino acids: CASSQDRVYGYTF. The CDR3 nucleotides read TGCGCCAGCAGCCAAGATAGGGTCTATGGCTACACCTTC.

V and J are TRBV5-1 and TRBJ2-3; D is unresolved. The germline V and J ends were trimmed by 2 bases and 3 bases, with 1 base remaining between them. The CDR3 contains 11 residues. In germline, CDR1 is SGHRS, CDR2 YFSETQ. The CDR3 region has the DNA TGCGCCAGCAGCTTAACAGATACGCAGTATTTT. Its translation: CASSLTDTQYF.

The rearrangement joins TRBV19 to TRBJ2-7; D possibly corresponds to TRBD1 (5 bases). CDR3 length: 13 residues. The germline V gene encodes CDR1 LNHDA and CDR2 SQIVND (reference sequence). Deletions cut 3 bases from V and 3 bases from J, with 9 bases between. In nucleotides, the CDR3 is TGTGCCAGTAGTATTTTAACAGGCTACGAGCAGTACTTC. Translating it yields CASSILTGYEQYF.

J is TRBJ1-2 and V is TRBV11-1; TRBD1 might be the D (6 bases). Germline CDR1 SGHAT, CDR2 FQDESV (reference sequence). V was pared by 5 bases and J by 4 bases, with 11 bases between. CDR3 length: 13 amino acids. The CDR3 coding sequence is TGTGCCAGCAGCCCGACAGGAACCTATGGCTACACCTTC. Its protein is CASSPTGTYGYTF.

The V call is TRBV5-1, the J call TRBJ1-2, with 8 bases fitting TRBD1. V shed 5 bases, J shed 0 bases, and the junction held 9 bases outside the gene matches. This CDR3 spans 16 amino acids. Germline lookup yields CDR1 SGHRS and CDR2 YFSETQ. In DNA, the CDR3 is TGCGCCAGCAGGGGTTCTGGACAGGGCTCTAACTATGGCTACACCTTC. Its translation is CASRGSGQGSNYGYTF.

The chain recombines TRBV11-1 with TRBJ1-1; D is possibly TRBD1 (5 bases). Per germline, CDR1 SGHAT and CDR2 FQDESV (reference sequence). The CDR3 has 13 amino acids. The V gene lost 5 bases and the J gene lost 0 bases, with 7 bases spanning the gap. DNA for the CDR3: TGTGCCAGCAGCCTACAGGTGAACACTGAAGCTTTCTTT. The encoded protein is CASSLQVNTEAFF.

The genes are TRBV5-1 and TRBJ2-7, with 9 positions matching TRBD1. Germline trimming cut 4 bases from V and 7 bases from J; bases unmatched to any gene: 9. This CDR3 spans 14 amino acids. Germline V gene lookup returns CDR1 SGHRS and CDR2 YFSETQ. The CDR3 loop reads CASSVQGAQGEQYF. The CDR3 DNA reads TGCGCCAGCAGCGTACAGGGGGCTCAGGGAGAGCAGTACTTC.

The rearrangement uses TRBV5-1 and TRBJ2-2, with 7 bases fitting TRBD1. The CDR3 has 15 residues. With 4 bases clipped from V and 0 bases from J, the junction kept 3 bases outside the gene matches. Germline CDR1 reads SGHRS; CDR2 reads YFSETQ. The CDR3 nucleotides read TGCGCCAGCAGCGGGGGACAGACGAACACCGGGGAGCTGTTTTTT. Its translation: CASSGGQTNTGELFF.

The gene calls are TRBV9 and TRBJ1-1, with D hard to call. The CDR3 is made up of 14 amino acids. Trimming took off 0 bases at V and 1 base at J, with 7 bases between the two ends. Germline-derived CDR1 and CDR2 are SGDLS and YYNGEE. DNA of the CDR3: TGTGCCAGCAGCGTAGGGAACAGGAACACTGAAGCTTTCTTT. Translation: CASSVGNRNTEAFF.

The chain couples TRBV7-6 to TRBJ1-1; D not certain. The germline V gene encodes CDR1 SGHVS and CDR2 FNYEAQ. This CDR3 is built from 13 residues. V lost 7 bases to trimming and J lost 3 bases, with 12 bases between them. CDR3 amino acids: CASMFSRDTEAFF. The CDR3 nucleotides read TGTGCCAGCATGTTTTCCCGCGACACTGAAGCTTTCTTT.

The chain links TRBV7-9 to TRBJ2-1, with a tentative D call TRBD2 (6 bases). Germline V CDR1 and CDR2: SEHNR, FQNEAQ (reference sequence). Trimming removed 5 bases from V and 8 bases from J, with 16 bases in between. This CDR3 comprises 14 residues. CDR3 nucleotide sequence: TGTGCCAGCAGCCGGGGGTTCCGTGGAGATGAGCAGTTCTTC. It is translated as CASSRGFRGDEQFF.

This chain uses TRBV19 with TRBJ2-3; D is uncertain. The V gene lost 6 bases and the J gene lost 10 bases, with 20 bases spanning the gap. The CDR3 runs to 14 residues. Per germline, CDR1 LNHDA and CDR2 SQIVND (reference sequence). The CDR3: CASSPSPGIWSQYF. CDR3 bases: TGTGCCAGTAGCCCTTCCCCGGGTATCTGGTCGCAGTATTTT.

The V call is TRBV11-2, the J call TRBJ1-3; D ambiguous. The CDR3 has 15 amino acids. Germline loops: CDR1 SGHAT, CDR2 FQNNGV. Trimming took off 5 bases at V and 0 bases at J, with 11 bases between the two ends. The CDR3 region has the DNA TGTGCCAGCAGCCCCGCCCCGAACTCTGGAAACACCATATATTTT. This gives the protein CASSPAPNSGNTIYF.

V is TRBV5-4 and J is TRBJ1-1, with 9 positions matching TRBD1. Unmatched junction bases numbered 15, after V lost 4 bases and J lost 5 bases. The CDR3 covers 17 residues. Germline loops: CDR1 SGHNT, CDR2 YYREEE (reference sequence). CDR3 nucleotides: TGTGCCAGCAGCCTTATGCCCGCCGGGACAGGGTATACTGAAGCTTTCTTT. Its protein is CASSLMPAGTGYTEAFF.

V is TRBV11-3 and J is TRBJ2-3; the D gene is possibly TRBD1 (6 bases). Trimming shortened V by 5 bases and J by 5 bases, and 14 bases separated the two germline ends. This CDR3 contains 14 residues. Germline-derived CDR1 and CDR2 are SGHNT and YENEEA. DNA of the CDR3: TGTGCCAGCAGCCCCGGCCCACAGGGAGATACGCAGTATTTT. It encodes CASSPGPQGDTQYF.

V and J are TRBV25-1 and TRBJ2-1, with D perhaps TRBD1 or TRBD2 (6 bases each). In germline, CDR1 is MGHDK, CDR2 SYGVNS. Trimming took 3 bases from V and 5 from J, leaving 17 bases between them. This CDR3 is 16 amino acids long. The DNA for the CDR3 is TGTGCCAGCAGTGAGACCCGTCGGGGGCGTAACAATGAGCAGTTCTTC. Its translation is CASSETRRGRNNEQFF.

This clone has just one count. This chain connects TRBV7-3 to TRBJ2-2, with 7 bases that match TRBD1. The CDR3 loop spans 15 amino acids. V dropped 5 bases and J dropped 2; count of bases not matched to a gene: 5. Looked up from germline, CDR1 is SGHTA and CDR2 is FQGTGA. Here the CDR3 reads CASSKTGKNTGELFF. The CDR3 coding sequence is TGTGCCAGCAGCAAGACAGGGAAAAACACCGGGGAGCTGTTTTTT.

The V and J genes are TRBV9 and TRBJ1-4, with TRBD1 matching 7 bases. Germline V gene data show CDR1 as SGDLS and CDR2 as YYNGEE. The J segment lost 2 bases and the V segment lost 4 bases, leaving 5 bases of the junction unmatched. The CDR3 loop spans 15 amino acids. In DNA, the CDR3 is TGTGCCAGCAGCCCCCTACAGGGGACTAATGAAAAACTGTTTTTT. Translation: CASSPLQGTNEKLFF.

This chain joins TRBV29-1 and TRBJ1-1; unclear D gene. Germline V gene sequence: CDR1 SQVTM, CDR2 ANQGSEA. V was trimmed by 3 bases and J by 1 base, leaving 9 bases between them. There are 13 residues in the CDR3. CDR3 coding DNA: TGCAGCGTTGACACGAAGGGGAACACTGAAGCTTTCTTT. Translating gives CSVDTKGNTEAFF.

The chain employs TRBV3-1 (or the pseudogene TRBV3-2) and TRBJ1-1, with 7 bases matching TRBD1. The germline V gene encodes CDR1 LGHDT and CDR2 YNNKEL (reference sequence). V lost 3 bases to trimming and J lost 3 bases; unmatched junction nucleotides: 4. CDR3 size: 14 residues. The CDR3 DNA reads as TGTGCCAGCAGCCACAGGGGGTACGACACTGAAGCTTTCTTT. The encoded protein is CASSHRGYDTEAFF.